The 13 T cell receptor beta chains reported below all come from one sample, sequenced in a study of molecular identifiers for immune sequencing clone quantification. Each CDR3 protein gets one entry after TCRdb re-called the PCR reads with MiXCR. In the table there are tens of thousands of distinct CDR3 sequences, just over 35% of which are singletons. What was sequenced was naive CD8+ T cells from blood, with Jurkat cell RNA spiked in. Subset meaning: FACS-sorted CD8+CD4-CCR7+CD45RA+ naive T cells. The receptor set was obtained from a human donor in good health. Some libraries in this study had Jurkat cell RNA spiked in.

This clonotype is labeled medium-sized. The chain couples TRBV28 to TRBJ2-3, with D perhaps matching TRBD1 (6 bases). The CDR3 loop spans 16 amino acids. From germline, CDR1 is MDHEN and CDR2 SYDVKM. Trimming took 6 bases from V and 4 from J, leaving 20 bases between them. The CDR3 spells CASSLGPGGGPDTQYF. The DNA for the CDR3 is TGTGCCAGCAGCTTAGGCCCTGGGGGCGGTCCAGATACGCAGTATTTT. The whole variable domain, remainder taken from reference TRBV28 and TRBJ2-3, is DVKVTQSSRYLVKRTGEKVFLECVQDMDHENMFWYRQDPGLGLRLIYFSYDVKMKEKGDIPEGYSVSREKKERFSLILESASTNQTSMYLCASSLGPGGGPDTQYFGPGTRLTVL.

In the case of this clonotype: Given a much more abundant clone one base away, this may be a read error. The chain links TRBV20-1 to TRBJ1-5, with 9 nucleotides matching TRBD1. This CDR3 is 15 amino acids long. The V gene's germline CDR1 is DFQATT and CDR2 SNEGSKA (reference sequence). Here the CDR3 reads CSAGGDRVKDQPQQF. The CDR3 region has the DNA TGCAGTGCTGGGGGGGACAGGGTAAAGGATCAGCCCCAGCAATTT.

The chain joins TRBV27 to TRBJ2-3, with 9 bases matching TRBD2. The length of the CDR3 is 17 residues. In germline, CDR1 is MNHEY, CDR2 SMNVEV (reference sequence). Germline trimming cut 6 bases from V and 1 base from J; bases unmatched to any gene: 11. This CDR3 reads CASSSRQREVGTDTQYF. CDR3 bases: TGTGCCAGCAGCTCGCGCCAGCGGGAGGTGGGCACAGATACGCAGTATTTT.

Concerning this clonotype itself: A much larger clone differs from this one at a single base, so this may be a read error. The conserved closing phenylalanine or tryptophan is absent in this CDR3, likely reflecting a read error. The chain links TRBV27 to TRBJ1-1; D uncertain. Per the germline V gene, CDR1 is MNHEY and CDR2 is SMNVEV (reference sequence). The length of the CDR3 is 13 residues. This chain's CDR3 is CASRDGLNTEAFY. In DNA, the CDR3 is TGTGCCAGCAGGGATGGGCTGAATACTGAAGCTTTCTAT.

This clonotype was detected ten times or more. The chain carries TRBV4-3 and TRBJ2-7; TRBD1 matches 7 bases. The length of the CDR3 is 15 residues. Per the germline V gene, CDR1 is LGHNA and CDR2 is YSLEER. V shed 0 bases, J shed 2 bases, and the junction held 4 bases outside the gene matches. Here the CDR3 reads CASSQDKGATYEQYF. The CDR3 nucleotides read TGCGCCAGCAGCCAAGATAAGGGGGCAACCTACGAGCAGTACTTC.

V gene TRBV13 combines with J gene TRBJ2-7, with TRBD1 matching over 12 bases. This CDR3 region has 15 residues. Looked up from germline, CDR1 is PRHDT and CDR2 is FYEKMQ (reference sequence). The ends lost 5 bases at V and 4 bases at J; junction bases unmatched: 6. The CDR3 DNA reads TGTGCCAGCAGCACCGGGACAGGGGGCGGTTACGAGCAGTACTTC. It encodes CASSTGTGGGYEQYF.

This chain connects TRBV7-9 to TRBJ2-3; D is ambiguous. This CDR3 spans 15 amino acids. The V end was cut by 5 bases, the J end by 2 bases, with 14 bases between. Germline values: CDR1 SEHNR, CDR2 FQNEAQ (reference sequence). CDR3: CASSAVPTNTDTQYF. CDR3 DNA sequence: TGTGCCAGCAGCGCCGTCCCCACTAACACAGATACGCAGTATTTT.

The table lists this clonotype with many counts. This chain connects TRBV25-1 to TRBJ2-7; 7 bases align to TRBD1. CDR3 length: 15 residues. Per the germline V gene, CDR1 is MGHDK and CDR2 is SYGVNS. After removal of 0 bases from V and 3 bases from J, the junction contained 5 bases not matched to a gene. CDR3 DNA sequence: TGTGCCAGCAGTGAATATGGGTACAGGGGCTACGAGCAGTACTTC. Translated, it gives CASSEYGYRGYEQYF.

In the case of this clonotype: This could be a read error, since a much larger clone is one nucleotide away. The chain recombines TRBV25-1 with TRBJ1-1; 9 bases match TRBD1. The V and J ends lost 3 bases and 8 bases, in that order; junction bases with no gene match: 7. Looked up from germline, CDR1 is MGHDK and CDR2 is SYGVNS. The CDR3 contains 14 residues. CDR3: CASSDRGQGLEAFF. For the CDR3, the DNA is TGTGCCAGCAGTGATAGGGGACAGGGATTAGAAGCTTTCTTT.

Notes on this clonotype: Since no conserved phenylalanine or tryptophan closes the CDR3, a read error is the likely cause. The DNA is omitted, as the CDR3 cannot be located on it reliably, and the CDR3 follows TCRdb's listing. V and J are TRBV6-1 and TRBJ2-7. The germline CDR1 and CDR2 sequences are MNHNS and SASEGT. Counting both end residues, the CDR3 totals 12 amino acids. The CDR3 protein is CASSELSYEQYI.

The chain carries TRBV4-2 and TRBJ2-1; the D gene is possibly TRBD2 (6 bases). The CDR3 runs 13 residues. Per germline, CDR1 LGHNA and CDR2 YNFKEQ. The V end lost 8 bases, the J end lost 5 bases, and 13 bases lay between the germline ends. CDR3 in DNA: TGTGCCAGCGTAGCGGATCGGCACAATGAGCAGTTCTTC. This encodes CASVADRHNEQFF.

Comments on this clonotype: A much larger clone lies a single base off, so this may be a read error. V usage is TRBV29-1 and J usage is TRBJ2-6; D perhaps matches TRBD1 (5 bases). CDR3 size: 15 residues. Germline V gene data show CDR1 as SQVTM and CDR2 as ANQGSEA. The CDR3 DNA reads as TGCAGCGTTGTTCAGGTCGACTCTGGGGCCGACGTCCTGACTTTC. Amino acid sequence: CSVVQVDSGADVLTF.

This clonotype was seen more than once but under ten times. CDR3 DNA: TGTGCCAGCAGCTTAGGAACAGGGGCCGAGCAGTACTTC. Its translation is CASSLGTGAEQYF. The chain uses TRBV11-3 and TRBJ2-7; 7 bases are shared with TRBD1. J gave up 6 bases and V 1 base, and 3 bases lay outside the gene matches. There are 13 residues in the CDR3. Germline CDR1 is SGHNT and CDR2 is YENEEA. Full variable domain (missing parts from reference TRBV11-3 and TRBJ2-7): EAGVVQSPRYKIIEKKQPVAFWCNPISGHNTLYWYLQNLGQGPELLIRYENEEAVDDSQLPKDRFSAERLKGVDSTLKIQPAELGDSAVYLCASSLGTGAEQYFGPGTRLTVT.